This entry lists 14 T cell receptor beta chains sequenced from one sample in a study of post-analysis software for immune sequencing data. Study observations and caveats: Compared with controls, patients had more of about 5 TRBV segments, including TRBV5-6, TRBV5-1 and TRBV20-1.

Unique-molecular-identifier-tagged TCR beta cDNA libraries were used. TCRdb processed the PCR reads anew with MiXCR; each CDR3 protein has one entry. The sample gives some 890,000 distinct CDR3 sequences, around 50% of which show up once; about 4.8% is in the top ten. What these receptors recognize is not known. The sequenced sample consisted of blood. The receptors were gathered from a girl aged 5-17 years with multiple sclerosis.

This clonotype has only a few counts. CDR3 nucleotide sequence: TGTGCCAGCAGTCTTAGTGAAAGGCAGTACTTC. It specifies CASSLSERQYF. The rearrangement uses TRBV14 and TRBJ2-5; D gene uncertain. This CDR3 comprises 11 residues. V lost 6 bases and J lost 11, with 13 bases in between. The germline gives CDR1 SGHDN, CDR2 FVKESK.

This rearrangement joins TRBV5-1 to TRBJ2-1, with a weak D call TRBD1 (6 bases). This CDR3 is built from 14 residues. The V gene's germline CDR1 is SGHRS and CDR2 YFSETQ. The ends were cut back, 3 bases at V and 4 bases at J, with 11 bases in the middle. The chain's CDR3 is CASSYRERYNEQFF. The CDR3 DNA reads TGCGCCAGCAGCTACAGGGAGAGGTACAATGAGCAGTTCTTC.

The chain uses TRBV12-3 or TRBV12-4 and TRBJ2-3; TRBD1 is a possible D gene (5 bases). V dropped 6 bases and J dropped 4 bases, with 14 bases sitting between them. The length of the CDR3 is 14 residues. In DNA form, the CDR3 reads TGTGCCAGCAGCCCAACCCCAGGGCCAGATACGCAGTATTTT. As protein: CASSPTPGPDTQYF.

The sample holds a few counts of this clonotype. CDR3: CATRAEGAPHNEQFF. For the CDR3, the DNA is TGTGCCACCAGGGCTGAGGGTGCACCCCACAATGAGCAGTTCTTC. The V gene is TRBV24-1, the J gene TRBJ2-1, with a possible D match to TRBD2 (5 bases). Trimming took 7 bases from V and 5 from J, leaving 17 bases between them. Germline V lookup: CDR1 KGHDR, CDR2 SFDVKD. This CDR3 is built from 15 residues.

For the CDR3, the DNA is TGTGCCACCAGCACTAGTAGTGACGAGCAGTACTTC. It yields the protein CATSTSSDEQYF. The V and J genes are TRBV15 and TRBJ2-7; D remains unclear. The CDR3 totals 12 residues. Trimming left V 4 bases short and J 5 bases short, with 9 bases between. In germline, CDR1 is LNHNV, CDR2 YYDKDF (reference sequence). The full variable domain, its missing parts supplied by reference TRBV15 and TRBJ2-7, is DAMVIQNPRYQVTQFGKPVTLSCSQTLNHNVMYWYQQKSSQAPKLLFHYYDKDFNNEADTPDNFQSRRPNTSFCFLDIRSPGLGDTAMYLCATSTSSDEQYFGPGTRLTVT.

The chain uses TRBV20-1 and TRBJ2-7; 7 bases map to TRBD1. Germline V gives CDR1 DFQATT, CDR2 SNEGSKA (reference sequence). Trimming at V came to 0 bases and at J to 10 bases, leaving 9 bases not matched to a gene. The CDR3 totals 13 residues. The CDR3 DNA reads TGCAGTGCTAGAGAACAGGGGCACCATCTTCAGTACTTC. The encoded protein is CSAREQGHHLQYF.

This chain joins TRBV9 and TRBJ2-3; D is undetermined. The length of the CDR3 is 14 residues. Trimming pared 0 bases from V and 1 base from J, leaving 6 bases between. Germline lookup yields CDR1 SGDLS and CDR2 YYNGEE. Written as DNA, the CDR3 is TGTGCCAGCAGCGTAGAGCAGCGCACAGATACGCAGTATTTT. Translation: CASSVEQRTDTQYF.

This clonotype appeared a few times. The genes are TRBV28 and TRBJ2-7, with D possibly TRBD1 on 6 matching bases. The CDR3 loop spans 13 amino acids. Trimming took 6 bases from V and 3 from J, leaving 12 bases between them. Germline CDR1 MDHEN, CDR2 SYDVKM. The CDR3 loop reads CASSEIQGYEQYF. CDR3 DNA sequence: TGTGCCAGCAGCGAAATACAGGGCTACGAGCAGTACTTC.

The V and J genes are TRBV29-1 and TRBJ1-1, with D unclear. CDR1 is SQVTM and CDR2 is ANQGSEA in the germline V gene. The CDR3 has 12 residues. The V and J ends lost 4 bases and 4 bases respectively, with 10 bases between them. The CDR3 spells CSVVGSITEAFF. The CDR3 nucleotides read TGCAGCGTTGTAGGGTCCATCACTGAAGCTTTCTTT.

This chain joins TRBV25-1 and TRBJ2-6; 7 bases match TRBD1. CDR1 is MGHDK and CDR2 is SYGVNS in the germline V gene. This CDR3 is 19 amino acids long. V shed 4 bases and J 0 bases; nucleotides not matched to a gene: 12. CDR3 bases: TGTGCCAGCAGTGGCCCCCCGGGACAGAGTTTCTCTGGGGCCAACGTCCTGACTTTC. Protein product: CASSGPPGQSFSGANVLTF.

The chain couples TRBV20-1 to TRBJ1-2; no clear D. Germline lookup yields CDR1 DFQATT and CDR2 SNEGSKA (reference sequence). The CDR3 sequence is 14 residues long. With 0 bases removed from V and 4 bases from J, the gap between germline ends came to 12 bases. The CDR3 is CSARDRDQIYGYTF. Here the CDR3 DNA reads TGCAGTGCTAGAGACAGAGATCAGATCTATGGCTACACCTTC.

The chain couples TRBV3-1 to TRBJ1-3; D unresolved. Germline V gene sequence: CDR1 LGHDT, CDR2 YNNKEL (reference sequence). This CDR3 is built from 16 residues. The V and J ends lost 2 bases and 0 bases respectively, with 11 bases between them. The CDR3 bases are TGTGCCAGCAGCCAACCAAACCGGATCTCTGGAAACACCATATATTTT. As protein: CASSQPNRISGNTIYF.

The gene calls are TRBV7-9 and TRBJ2-1; D is unclear. The CDR3 consists of 12 residues. The V end lost 6 bases, the J end lost 9 bases, and 12 bases lay between the germline ends. The germline gives CDR1 SEHNR, CDR2 FQNEAQ (reference sequence). In DNA, the CDR3 is TGTGCCAGCAGATGGATAAGGAGTGAGCAGTTCTTC. It yields the protein CASRWIRSEQFF.

The chain has TRBV3-1 and TRBJ1-2, with D tentatively TRBD1 (5 bases). Trimming took off 1 base at V and 2 bases at J, with 11 bases between the two ends. The germline V gene encodes CDR1 LGHDT and CDR2 YNNKEL (reference sequence). The CDR3 loop spans 15 amino acids. CDR3 sequence reads: CASSQVGDGNYGYTF. CDR3 bases: TGTGCCAGCAGCCAAGTAGGGGACGGAAACTATGGCTACACCTTC. Full variable domain (missing parts from reference TRBV3-1 and TRBJ1-2): DTAVSQTPKYLVTQMGNDKSIKCEQNLGHDTMYWYKQDSKKFLKIMFSYNNKELIINETVPNRFSPKSPDKAHLNLHINSLELGDSAVYFCASSQVGDGNYGYTFGSGTRLTVV.